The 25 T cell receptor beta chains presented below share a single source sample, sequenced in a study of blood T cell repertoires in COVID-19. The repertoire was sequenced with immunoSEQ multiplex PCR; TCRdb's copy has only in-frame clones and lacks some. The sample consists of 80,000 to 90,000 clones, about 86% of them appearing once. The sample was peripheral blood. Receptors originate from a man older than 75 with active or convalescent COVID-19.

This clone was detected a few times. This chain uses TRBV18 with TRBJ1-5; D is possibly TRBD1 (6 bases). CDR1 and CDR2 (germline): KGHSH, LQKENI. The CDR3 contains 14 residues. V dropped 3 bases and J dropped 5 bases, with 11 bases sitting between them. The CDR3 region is CASSPQGRDQPQHF. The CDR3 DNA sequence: TGTGCCAGCTCACCTCAGGGGAGAGATCAGCCCCAGCATTTT.

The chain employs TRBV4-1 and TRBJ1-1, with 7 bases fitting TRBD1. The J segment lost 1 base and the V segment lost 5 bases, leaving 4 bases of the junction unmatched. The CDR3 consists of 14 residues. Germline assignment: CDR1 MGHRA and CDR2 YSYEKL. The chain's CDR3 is CASSRDRANTEAFF. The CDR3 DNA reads TGCGCCAGCAGCAGGGACAGAGCGAACACTGAAGCTTTCTTT.

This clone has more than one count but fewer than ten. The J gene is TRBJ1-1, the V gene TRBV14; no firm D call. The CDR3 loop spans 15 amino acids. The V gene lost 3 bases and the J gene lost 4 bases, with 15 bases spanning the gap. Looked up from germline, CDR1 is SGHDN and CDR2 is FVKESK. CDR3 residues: CASSHSWRGVTEAFF. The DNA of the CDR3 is TGTGCCAGCAGCCATTCGTGGCGCGGGGTCACTGAAGCTTTCTTT.

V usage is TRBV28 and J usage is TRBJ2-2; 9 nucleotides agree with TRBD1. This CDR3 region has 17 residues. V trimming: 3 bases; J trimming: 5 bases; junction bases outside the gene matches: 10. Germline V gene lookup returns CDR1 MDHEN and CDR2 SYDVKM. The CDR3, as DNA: TGTGCCAGCAGTTTTTCCTCACAGGGGGCAGGGACCGGGGAGCTGTTTTTT. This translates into CASSFSSQGAGTGELFF.

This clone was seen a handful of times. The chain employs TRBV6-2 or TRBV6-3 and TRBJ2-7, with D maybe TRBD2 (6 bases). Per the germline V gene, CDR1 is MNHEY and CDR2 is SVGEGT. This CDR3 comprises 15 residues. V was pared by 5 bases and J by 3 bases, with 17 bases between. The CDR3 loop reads CASSRAGPLYYEQYF. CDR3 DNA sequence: TGTGCCAGCAGTAGGGCGGGGCCTCTCTACTACGAGCAGTACTTC.

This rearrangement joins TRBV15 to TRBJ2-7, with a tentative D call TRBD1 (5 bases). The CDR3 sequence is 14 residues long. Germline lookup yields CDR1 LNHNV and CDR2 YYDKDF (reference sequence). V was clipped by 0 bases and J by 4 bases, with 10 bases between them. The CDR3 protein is CATSREGGAYEQYF. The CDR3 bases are TGTGCCACCAGCAGAGAGGGTGGGGCATACGAGCAGTACTTC.

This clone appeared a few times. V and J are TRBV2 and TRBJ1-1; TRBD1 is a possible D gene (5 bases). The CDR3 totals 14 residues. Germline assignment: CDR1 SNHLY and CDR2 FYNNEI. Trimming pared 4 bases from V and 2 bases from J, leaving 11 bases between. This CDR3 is CASSVQGTNTEAFF. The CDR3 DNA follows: TGTGCCAGCAGTGTGCAGGGCACAAACACTGAAGCTTTCTTT.

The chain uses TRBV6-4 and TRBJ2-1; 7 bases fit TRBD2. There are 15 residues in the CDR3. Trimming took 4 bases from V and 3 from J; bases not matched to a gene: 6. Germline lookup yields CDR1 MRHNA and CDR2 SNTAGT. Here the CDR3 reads CASSALADSYNEQFF. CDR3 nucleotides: TGTGCCAGCAGTGCCCTAGCGGATAGCTACAATGAGCAGTTCTTC.

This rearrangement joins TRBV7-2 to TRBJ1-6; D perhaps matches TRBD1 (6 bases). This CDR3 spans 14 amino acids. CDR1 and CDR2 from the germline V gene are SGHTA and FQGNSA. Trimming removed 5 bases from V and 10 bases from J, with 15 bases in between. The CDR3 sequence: CASSPGQRESPLHF. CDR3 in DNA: TGTGCCAGCAGCCCGGGACAAAGGGAATCACCCCTCCACTTT.

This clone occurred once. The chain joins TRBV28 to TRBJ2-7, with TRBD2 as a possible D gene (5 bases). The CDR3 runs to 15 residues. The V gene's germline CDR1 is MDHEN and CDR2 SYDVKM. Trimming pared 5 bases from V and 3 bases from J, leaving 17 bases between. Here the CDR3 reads CASSPYMGRSYEQYF. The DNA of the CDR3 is TGTGCCAGCAGTCCCTACATGGGGAGAAGCTACGAGCAGTACTTC.

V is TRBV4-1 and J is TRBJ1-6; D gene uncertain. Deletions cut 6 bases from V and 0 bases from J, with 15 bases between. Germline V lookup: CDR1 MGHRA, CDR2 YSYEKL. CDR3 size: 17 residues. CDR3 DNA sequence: TGCGCCAGCAGGGCAGAAAATCCGAACTCCTATAATTCACCCCTCCACTTT. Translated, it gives CASRAENPNSYNSPLHF.

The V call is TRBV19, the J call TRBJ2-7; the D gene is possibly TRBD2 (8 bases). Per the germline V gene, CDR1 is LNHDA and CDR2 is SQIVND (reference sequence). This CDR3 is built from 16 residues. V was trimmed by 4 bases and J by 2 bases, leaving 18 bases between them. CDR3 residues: CASSRQGLVGPYEQYF. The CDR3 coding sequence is TGTGCCAGTAGTAGACAGGGACTAGTTGGTCCCTACGAGCAGTACTTC.

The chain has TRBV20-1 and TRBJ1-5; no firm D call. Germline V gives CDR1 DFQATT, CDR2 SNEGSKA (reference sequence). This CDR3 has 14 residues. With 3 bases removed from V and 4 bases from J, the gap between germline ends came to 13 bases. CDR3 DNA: TGCAGTGCTAGTGGCCAGATCCTTAATCAGCCCCAGCATTTT. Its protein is CSASGQILNQPQHF.

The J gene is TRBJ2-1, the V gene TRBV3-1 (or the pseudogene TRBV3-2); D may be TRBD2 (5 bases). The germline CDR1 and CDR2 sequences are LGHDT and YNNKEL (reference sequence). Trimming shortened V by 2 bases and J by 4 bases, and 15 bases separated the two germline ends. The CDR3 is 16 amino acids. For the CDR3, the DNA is TGTGCCAGCAGCCAATCCTCCGAGGACTTATACAATGAGCAGTTCTTC. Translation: CASSQSSEDLYNEQFF.

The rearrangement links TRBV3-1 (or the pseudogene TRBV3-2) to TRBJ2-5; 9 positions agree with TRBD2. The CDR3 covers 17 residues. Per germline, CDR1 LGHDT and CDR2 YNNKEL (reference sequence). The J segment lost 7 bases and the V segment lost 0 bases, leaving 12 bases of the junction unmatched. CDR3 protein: CASSQDGGLAPTRTQYF. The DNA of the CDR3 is TGTGCCAGCAGCCAAGATGGAGGACTAGCGCCTACACGGACCCAGTACTTC.

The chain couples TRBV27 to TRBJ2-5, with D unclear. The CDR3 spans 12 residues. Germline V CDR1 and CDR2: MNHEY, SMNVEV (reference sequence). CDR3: CVEQHSQETQYF. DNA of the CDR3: TGTGTCGAACAGCATTCGCAAGAGACCCAGTACTTC.

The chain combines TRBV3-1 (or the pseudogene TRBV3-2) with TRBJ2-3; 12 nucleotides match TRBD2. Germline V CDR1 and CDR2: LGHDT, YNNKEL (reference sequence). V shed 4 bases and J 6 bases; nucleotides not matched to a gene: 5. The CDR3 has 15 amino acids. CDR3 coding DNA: TGTGCCAGCAGCCCCCCCGGGACTAGCGGGGATACGCAGTATTTT. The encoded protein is CASSPPGTSGDTQYF.

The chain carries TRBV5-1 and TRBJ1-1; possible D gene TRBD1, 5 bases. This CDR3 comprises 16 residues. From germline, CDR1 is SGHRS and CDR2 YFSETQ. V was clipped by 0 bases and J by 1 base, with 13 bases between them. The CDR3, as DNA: TGCGCCAGCAGCTTGGCCTGGTCAGGGCAGAACACTGAAGCTTTCTTT. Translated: CASSLAWSGQNTEAFF.

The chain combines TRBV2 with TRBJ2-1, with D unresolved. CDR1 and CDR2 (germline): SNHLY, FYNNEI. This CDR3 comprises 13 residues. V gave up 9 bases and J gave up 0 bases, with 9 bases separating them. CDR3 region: CASETSSYNEQFF. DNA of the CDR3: TGTGCCAGTGAAACGAGCTCCTACAATGAGCAGTTCTTC. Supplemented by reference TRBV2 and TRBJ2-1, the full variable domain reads EPEVTQTPSHQVTQMGQEVILRCVPISNHLYFYWYRQILGQKVEFLVSFYNNEISEKSEIFDDQFSVERPDGSNFTLKIRSTKLEDSAMYFCASETSSYNEQFFGPGTRLTVL.

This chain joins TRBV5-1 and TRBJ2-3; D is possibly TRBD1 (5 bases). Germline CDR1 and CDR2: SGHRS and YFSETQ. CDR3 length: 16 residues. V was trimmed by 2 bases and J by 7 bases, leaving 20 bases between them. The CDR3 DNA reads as TGCGCCAGCAGCTTCATAGGGGCCCCTGCAGGGAATACGCAGTATTTT. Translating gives CASSFIGAPAGNTQYF.

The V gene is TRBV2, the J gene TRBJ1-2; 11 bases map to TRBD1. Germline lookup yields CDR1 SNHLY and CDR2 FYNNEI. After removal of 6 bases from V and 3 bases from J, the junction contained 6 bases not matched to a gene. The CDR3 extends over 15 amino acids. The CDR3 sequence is CASRMGQGGYYGYTF. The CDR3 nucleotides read TGTGCCAGCAGGATGGGACAGGGGGGTTACTATGGCTACACCTTC.

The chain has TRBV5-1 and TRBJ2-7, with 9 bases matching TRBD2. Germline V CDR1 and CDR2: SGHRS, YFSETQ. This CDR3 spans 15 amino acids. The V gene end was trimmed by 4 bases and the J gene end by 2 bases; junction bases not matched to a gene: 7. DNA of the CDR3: TGCGCCAGCAGCATCATAGCGGGAGACACCTACGAGCAGTACTTC. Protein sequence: CASSIIAGDTYEQYF.

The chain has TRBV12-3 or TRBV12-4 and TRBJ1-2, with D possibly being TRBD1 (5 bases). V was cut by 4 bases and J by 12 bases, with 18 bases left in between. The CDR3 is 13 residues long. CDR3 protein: CASSSTGQGAHTF. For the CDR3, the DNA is TGTGCCAGCAGTTCCACGGGCCAGGGCGCCCACACCTTC.

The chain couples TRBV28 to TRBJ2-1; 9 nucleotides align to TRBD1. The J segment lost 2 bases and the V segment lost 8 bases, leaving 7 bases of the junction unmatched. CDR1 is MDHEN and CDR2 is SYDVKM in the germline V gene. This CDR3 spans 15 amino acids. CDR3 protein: CASFERDRAYNEQFF. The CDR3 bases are TGTGCCAGCTTTGAGAGGGACAGGGCCTACAATGAGCAGTTCTTC.

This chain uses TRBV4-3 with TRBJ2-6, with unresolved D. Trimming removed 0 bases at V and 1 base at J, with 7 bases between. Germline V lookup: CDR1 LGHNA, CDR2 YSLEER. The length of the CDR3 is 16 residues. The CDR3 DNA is TGCGCCAGCAGCCAAGACGGGTTTTCTGGGGCCAACGTCCTGACTTTC. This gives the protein CASSQDGFSGANVLTF.